This is a list of T cell receptor beta chains from one sample in a study of T cell changes during pregnancy in multiple sclerosis. Sequencing was performed with immunoSEQ multiplex PCR; in TCRdb, only in-frame clones are kept and a portion is missing. The repertoire holds fewer than 65,000 clones, with 91% as singletons. The sequences come from peripheral blood, collected in the third trimester of pregnancy. Receptor source: a female donor in good health, enrolled as a control in a pregnancy study. Both conserved end residues are part of each CDR3. Each record gives: J gene, V gene, clone size, D gene, CDR3 length, CDR3 DNA, CDR3 protein. D genes are given only for firm matches. Size is omitted from some rows. Given values are once, few, many or a class for expanded clones.

j_gene: TRBJ2-1; v_gene: TRBV7-9; abundance: -; d_gene: TRBD2; len: 18; CDR3nt: TGTGCCAGCAGCTTAGCCTCAGGACTAGCGGGGGTTCGCAATGAGCAGTTCTTC; CDR3aa: CASSLASGLAGVRNEQFF
j_gene: TRBJ2-7; v_gene: TRBV11-2; abundance: -; d_gene: TRBD2; len: 16; CDR3nt: TGTGCCAGCAGCTGGCCAAGGCTAGCGGGACTAGACGAGCAGTACTTC; CDR3aa: CASSWPRLAGLDEQYF
j_gene: TRBJ1-1; v_gene: TRBV27; abundance: -; d_gene: -; len: 13; CDR3nt: TGTGCCAGCAGTTTTTCGCGGAACACTGAAGCTTTCTTT; CDR3aa: CASSFSRNTEAFF
j_gene: TRBJ2-7; v_gene: TRBV30; abundance: -; d_gene: -; len: 12; CDR3nt: TGTGCCTGGAGTGTACGGGGAGACGAGCAGTACTTC; CDR3aa: CAWSVRGDEQYF
j_gene: TRBJ2-5; v_gene: TRBV29-1; abundance: -; d_gene: TRBD2; len: 17; CDR3nt: TGCAGCGTTGAAAGGTGGACTAGCGGGAGGGCCGGGGAGACCCAGTACTTC; CDR3aa: CSVERWTSGRAGETQYF
j_gene: TRBJ1-1; v_gene: TRBV5-1; abundance: -; d_gene: -; len: 12; CDR3nt: TGCGCCAGCAGCAAGGAGGGCACTGAAGCTTTCTTT; CDR3aa: CASSKEGTEAFF
j_gene: TRBJ1-1; v_gene: TRBV9; abundance: -; d_gene: TRBD1; len: 17; CDR3nt: TGTGCCAGCAGCCCCCCCCGCGGGGACAGACATGAGACTGAAGCTTTCTTT; CDR3aa: CASSPPRGDRHETEAFF
j_gene: TRBJ2-3; v_gene: TRBV19; abundance: once; d_gene: -; len: 15; CDR3nt: TGTGCCAGTAGTATTGGTGGGAGTGCAACAGATACGCAGTATTTT; CDR3aa: CASSIGGSATDTQYF
j_gene: TRBJ2-1; v_gene: TRBV27; abundance: once; d_gene: -; len: 15; CDR3nt: TGTGCCAGCAGTTTATGGCTAGCGACCCACAATGAGCAGTTCTTC; CDR3aa: CASSLWLATHNEQFF
j_gene: TRBJ1-2; v_gene: TRBV30; abundance: -; d_gene: -; len: 12; CDR3nt: TGTGCCTGGAGGCAGGGGAGATATGGCTACACCTTC; CDR3aa: CAWRQGRYGYTF
j_gene: TRBJ1-5; v_gene: TRBV2; abundance: -; d_gene: TRBD1; len: 14; CDR3nt: TGTGCCAGCACTGGACAGGGACCCTATCAGCCCCAGCATTTT; CDR3aa: CASTGQGPYQPQHF
j_gene: TRBJ2-4; v_gene: TRBV18; abundance: -; d_gene: TRBD1; len: 16; CDR3nt: TGTGCCAGCTCACCACGGAGGACAGGGGGAGGAAACATTCAGTACTTC; CDR3aa: CASSPRRTGGGNIQYF
j_gene: TRBJ2-3; v_gene: TRBV5-1; abundance: -; d_gene: -; len: 15; CDR3nt: TGCGCCAGCAGGGATACATCCGGGACATCAGATACGCAGTATTTT; CDR3aa: CASRDTSGTSDTQYF
j_gene: TRBJ2-7; v_gene: TRBV7-2; abundance: -; d_gene: TRBD1; len: 16; CDR3nt: TGTGCCAGCAGCTGGCCTGACAGGGAAGTCTACTACGAGCAGTACTTC; CDR3aa: CASSWPDREVYYEQYF
j_gene: TRBJ2-3; v_gene: TRBV11-1; abundance: few; d_gene: TRBD2; len: 16; CDR3nt: TGTGCCAGCAGCCCGGGACTAGCGGGACACACAGATACGCAGTATTTT; CDR3aa: CASSPGLAGHTDTQYF
j_gene: TRBJ2-7; v_gene: TRBV6-1; abundance: -; d_gene: -; len: 16; CDR3nt: TGTGCCAGCAGTGAACCGACAGTCCCCTACAGTTACGAGCAGTACTTC; CDR3aa: CASSEPTVPYSYEQYF
j_gene: TRBJ2-7; v_gene: TRBV5-6; abundance: -; d_gene: -; len: 13; CDR3nt: TGTGCCAGCAGCCTCCAGTACTCCTACGAGCAGTACTTC; CDR3aa: CASSLQYSYEQYF
j_gene: TRBJ2-3; v_gene: TRBV2; abundance: -; d_gene: TRBD2; len: 15; CDR3nt: TGTGCCAGCAGGAGGGCGGGAGTGGGCACAGATACGCAGTATTTT; CDR3aa: CASRRAGVGTDTQYF
j_gene: TRBJ1-5; v_gene: TRBV18; abundance: -; d_gene: -; len: 16; CDR3nt: TGTGCCAGCTCACCAGAGACAGCATATAGCAATCAGCCCCAGCATTTT; CDR3aa: CASSPETAYSNQPQHF
j_gene: TRBJ2-7; v_gene: TRBV7-2; abundance: -; d_gene: -; len: 15; CDR3nt: TGTGCCAGCAGCTACCTTGGGCTTACCTCCTACGAGCAGTACTTC; CDR3aa: CASSYLGLTSYEQYF
j_gene: TRBJ1-5; v_gene: TRBV2; abundance: -; d_gene: TRBD1; len: 17; CDR3nt: TGTGCCAGCAGTACGAGCCCAGGGGGTGATAGCAATCAGCCCCAGCATTTT; CDR3aa: CASSTSPGGDSNQPQHF
j_gene: TRBJ1-6; v_gene: TRBV6-5; abundance: -; d_gene: TRBD1; len: 15; CDR3nt: TGTGCCAGCAGCCCTTTGGGACAGGGGGTCTCACCCCTCCACTTT; CDR3aa: CASSPLGQGVSPLHF
j_gene: TRBJ1-3; v_gene: TRBV6-5; abundance: -; d_gene: TRBD1; len: 15; CDR3nt: TGTGCCAGCAGTTGGGGACAGGGTAAGGGAAACACCATATATTTT; CDR3aa: CASSWGQGKGNTIYF
j_gene: TRBJ2-3; v_gene: TRBV5-6; abundance: -; d_gene: -; len: 16; CDR3nt: TGTGCCAGCAGCTTCGGCAGGCCGTTTCGCACAGATACGCAGTATTTT; CDR3aa: CASSFGRPFRTDTQYF
j_gene: TRBJ1-5; v_gene: TRBV2; abundance: -; d_gene: -; len: 14; CDR3nt: TGTGCCAGCAGTGATTCCGGGAGCAATCAGCCCCAGCATTTT; CDR3aa: CASSDSGSNQPQHF